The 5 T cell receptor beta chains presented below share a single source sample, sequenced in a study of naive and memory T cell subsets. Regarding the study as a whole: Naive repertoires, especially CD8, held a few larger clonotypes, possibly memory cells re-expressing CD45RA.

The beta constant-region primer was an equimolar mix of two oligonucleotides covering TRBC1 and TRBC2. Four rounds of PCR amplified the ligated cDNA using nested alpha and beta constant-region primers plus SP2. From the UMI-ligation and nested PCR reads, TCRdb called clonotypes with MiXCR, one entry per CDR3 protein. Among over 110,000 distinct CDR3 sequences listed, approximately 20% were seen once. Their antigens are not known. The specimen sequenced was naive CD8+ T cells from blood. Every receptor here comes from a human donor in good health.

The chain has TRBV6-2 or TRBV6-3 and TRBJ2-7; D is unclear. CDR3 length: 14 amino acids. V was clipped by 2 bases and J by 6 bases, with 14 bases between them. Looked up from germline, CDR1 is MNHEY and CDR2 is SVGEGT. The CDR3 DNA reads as TGTGCCAGCAGTTACGAGGTGTTAGGTCGCGAGCAGTACTTC. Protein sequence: CASSYEVLGREQYF.

The CDR3 coding sequence is TGTGCCAGCAGTGACGCCCTAATTTCCTACAATGAGCAGTTCTTC. This translates into CASSDALISYNEQFF. The chain links TRBV2 to TRBJ2-1; unclear D gene. The CDR3 runs 15 residues. The V gene's germline CDR1 is SNHLY and CDR2 FYNNEI. V dropped 3 bases and J dropped 1 base, with 10 bases sitting between them.

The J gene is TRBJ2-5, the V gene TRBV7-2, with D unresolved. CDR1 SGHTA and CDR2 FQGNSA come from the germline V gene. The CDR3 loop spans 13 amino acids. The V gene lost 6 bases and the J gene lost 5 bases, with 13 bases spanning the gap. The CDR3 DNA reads TGTGCCAGCAGAAATCCTAGGGCGGAGACCCAGTACTTC. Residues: CASRNPRAETQYF.

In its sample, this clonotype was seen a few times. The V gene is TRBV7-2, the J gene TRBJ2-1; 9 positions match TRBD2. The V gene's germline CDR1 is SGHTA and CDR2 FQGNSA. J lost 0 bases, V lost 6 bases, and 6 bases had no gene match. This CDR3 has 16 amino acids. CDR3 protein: CASRTLSGSSYNEQFF. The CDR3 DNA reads TGTGCCAGCAGAACCCTTAGCGGGAGCTCCTACAATGAGCAGTTCTTC. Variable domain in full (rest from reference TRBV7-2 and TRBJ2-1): GAGVSQSPSNKVTEKGKDVELRCDPISGHTALYWYRQSLGQGLEFLIYFQGNSAPDKSGLPSDRFSAERTGGSVSTLTIQRTQQEDSAVYLCASRTLSGSSYNEQFFGPGTRLTVL.

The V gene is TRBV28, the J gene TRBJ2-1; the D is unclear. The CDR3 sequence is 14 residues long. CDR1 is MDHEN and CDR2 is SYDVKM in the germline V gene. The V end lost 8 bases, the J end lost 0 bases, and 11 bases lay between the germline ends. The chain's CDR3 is CASSGPSSYNEQFF. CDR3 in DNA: TGTGCCAGCTCCGGACCGAGCTCCTACAATGAGCAGTTCTTC.